This T cell receptor (beta chain) was documented in a study of identical twins. General study findings and limits: Twin pairs had excess sharing that was weaker in beta out-of-frame sequences.

This clonotype was detected only a few times. What it recognizes is unknown. The CDR3 runs 14 residues. CDR1 is SEHNR and CDR2 is FQNEAQ in the germline V gene (reference sequence). The ends lost 1 base at V and 10 bases at J; junction bases unmatched: 2. TCRdb reprocessed the 5' RACE reads via MiXCR and lists one record per CDR3 protein. The sample yields under 350,000 distinct CDR3 sequences, just under 9.5% seen once. The data also belong to a second study, concerning yellow fever vaccine responses in identical twins.

Sequencing input: CD8+ T cells sorted from blood. The chain recombines TRBV7-9 with TRBJ2-1; 12 nucleotides align to TRBD2. The clonotype originates from a woman in her late teens or twenties in good health. The CDR3 sequence: CASSLELAGGEQFF. CDR3 nucleotides: TGTGCCAGCAGCTTAGAGCTAGCGGGAGGGGAGCAGTTCTTC.